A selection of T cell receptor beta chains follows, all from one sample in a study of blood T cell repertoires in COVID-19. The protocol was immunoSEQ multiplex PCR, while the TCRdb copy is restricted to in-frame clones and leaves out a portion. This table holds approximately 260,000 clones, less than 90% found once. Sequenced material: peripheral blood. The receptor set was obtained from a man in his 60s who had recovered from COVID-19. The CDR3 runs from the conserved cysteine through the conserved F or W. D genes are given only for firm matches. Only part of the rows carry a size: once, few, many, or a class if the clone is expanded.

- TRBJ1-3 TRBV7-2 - TGTGCCAGCAGCTTAGGGCAGATCGGAAACACCATATATTTT CASSLGQIGNTIYF
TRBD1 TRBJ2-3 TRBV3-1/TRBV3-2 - TGTGCCAGCAGCCTGGGACAGGGGGCTTGGTATACGCAGTATTTT CASSLGQGAWYTQYF
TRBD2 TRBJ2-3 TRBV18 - TGTGCCAGCTCACCCGGACTAGCGGGGGGTTATAGCACGCAGTATTTT CASSPGLAGGYSTQYF
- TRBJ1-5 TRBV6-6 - TGTGCCAGCAGGGTGGACAGTAGCAATCAGCCCCAGCATTTT CASRVDSSNQPQHF
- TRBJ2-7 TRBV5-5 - TGTGCCAGCAGCTTGGTAGGGAGGAGAGACGAGCAGTACTTC CASSLVGRRDEQYF
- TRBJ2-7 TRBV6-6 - TGTGCCAGCTGCCACAGTGGATACGAGCAGTACTTC CASCHSGYEQYF
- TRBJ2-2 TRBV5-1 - TGCGCCAGCAGCTTGGCCAGGAGGGACGGGGAGCTGTTTTTT CASSLARRDGELFF
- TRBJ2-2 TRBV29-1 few TGCAGCGGCAGGGGAGGGGGTGGCACCGGGGAGCTGTTTTTT CSGRGGGGTGELFF
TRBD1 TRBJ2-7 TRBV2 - TGTGCCAGCAGCTTACAGGGGTTCGAGCAGTACTTC CASSLQGFEQYF
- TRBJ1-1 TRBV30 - TGTGCCTGGAGACCACCCCCGACGCTCCGACAGGACATGGCTTTCTTT CAWRPPPTLRQDMAFF
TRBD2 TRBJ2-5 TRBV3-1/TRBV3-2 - TGTGCCAGCAGCCCGGGACTAGCGGGAGGGAGAGAGACCCAGTACTTC CASSPGLAGGRETQYF
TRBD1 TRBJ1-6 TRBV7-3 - TGTGCCAGCAGCCGACTTGCAGGGGGCGGTTCACCCCTCCACTTT CASSRLAGGGSPLHF
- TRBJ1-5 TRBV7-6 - TGTGCCAGCAGCCTTGGCCCAGGGAGGGTGCGGCAGCCCCAGCATTTT CASSLGPGRVRQPQHF
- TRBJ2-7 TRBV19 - TGTGCCAGTAGTAACCGTGAACTAACCTACGAGCAGTACTTC CASSNRELTYEQYF
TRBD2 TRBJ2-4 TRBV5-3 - TGTGCCAGAAGCCCCAACACGACGGGGCGGACTAGTTTTTTAGGAGCCAAAAACATTCAGTACTTC CARSPNTTGRTSFLGAKNIQYF
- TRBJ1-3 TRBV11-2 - TGTGCCAGCAGCACCAGGGCTTTGAGTACTGGAAACACCATATATTTT CASSTRALSTGNTIYF
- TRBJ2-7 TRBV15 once TGTGCCACCAGCAGGGGTACAGACAGGCCCCTGCACGAGCAGTACTTC CATSRGTDRPLHEQYF
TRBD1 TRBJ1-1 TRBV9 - TGTGCCAGCAGCCCCCAGAGGACAGGGGGGCGAACTGAAGCTTTCTTT CASSPQRTGGRTEAFF
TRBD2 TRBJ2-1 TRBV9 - TGTGCCAGCAGCAACCGCGGCGGGGGGGCTTTTGAGCAGTTCTTC CASSNRGGGAFEQFF
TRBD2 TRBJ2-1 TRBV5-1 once TGCGCCAGCAGCGACGGGACTAGCTCCTACAATGAGCAGTTCTTC CASSDGTSSYNEQFF
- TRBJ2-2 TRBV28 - TGTGCCAGCAGTTTGGGGGGCACCGGGGAGCTGTTTTTT CASSLGGTGELFF
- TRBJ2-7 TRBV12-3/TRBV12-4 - TGTGCCAGCAGTTTAGAGGCGGGATACGAGCAGTACTTC CASSLEAGYEQYF
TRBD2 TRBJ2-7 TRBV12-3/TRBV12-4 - TGTGCCAGCAGTTTGGGGGGGTACTACGAGCAGTACTTC CASSLGGYYEQYF
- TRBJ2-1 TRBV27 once TGTGCCAGCAGTCCATCGCAGCGACCCCGGCTTGAGCAGTTCTTC CASSPSQRPRLEQFF
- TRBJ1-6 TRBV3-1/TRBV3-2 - TGTGCCAGCAGCCGGACTGGGAGCTCCTATAATTCACCCCTCCACTTT CASSRTGSSYNSPLHF
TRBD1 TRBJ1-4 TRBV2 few TGTGCCAGCAGACCTACCGGGACAGGGGTCGAAAAACTGTTTTTT CASRPTGTGVEKLFF
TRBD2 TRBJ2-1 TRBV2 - TGTGCCAGCAGTCTCCTTTCGGGGGGGCCCTACAATGAGCAGTTCTTC CASSLLSGGPYNEQFF